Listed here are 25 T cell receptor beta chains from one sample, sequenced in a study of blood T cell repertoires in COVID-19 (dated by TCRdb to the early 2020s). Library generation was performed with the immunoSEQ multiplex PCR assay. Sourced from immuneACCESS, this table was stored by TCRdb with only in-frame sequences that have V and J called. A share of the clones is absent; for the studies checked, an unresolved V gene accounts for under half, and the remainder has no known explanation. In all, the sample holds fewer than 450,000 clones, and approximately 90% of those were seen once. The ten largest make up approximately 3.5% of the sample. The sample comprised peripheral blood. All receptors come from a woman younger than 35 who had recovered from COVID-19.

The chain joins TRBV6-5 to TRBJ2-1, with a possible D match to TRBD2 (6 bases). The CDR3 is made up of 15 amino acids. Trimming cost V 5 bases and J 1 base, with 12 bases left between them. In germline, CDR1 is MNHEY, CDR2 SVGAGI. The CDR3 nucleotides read TGTGCCAGCAGTCCTATGCGGGGATCCTACAATGAGCAGTTCTTC. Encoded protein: CASSPMRGSYNEQFF.

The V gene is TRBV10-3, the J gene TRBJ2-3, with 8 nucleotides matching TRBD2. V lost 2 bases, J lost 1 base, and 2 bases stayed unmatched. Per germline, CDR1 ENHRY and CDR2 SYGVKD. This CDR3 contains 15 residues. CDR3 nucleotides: TGTGCCATCAGTGAGCCGGGACTAGGCACAGATACGCAGTATTTT. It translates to CAISEPGLGTDTQYF.

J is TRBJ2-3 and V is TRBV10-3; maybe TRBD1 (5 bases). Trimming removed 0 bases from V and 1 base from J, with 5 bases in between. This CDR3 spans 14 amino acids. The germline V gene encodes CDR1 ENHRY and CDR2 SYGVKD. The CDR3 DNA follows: TGTGCCATCAGTGAGTCAGGGGGCACAGATACGCAGTATTTT. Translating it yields CAISESGGTDTQYF.

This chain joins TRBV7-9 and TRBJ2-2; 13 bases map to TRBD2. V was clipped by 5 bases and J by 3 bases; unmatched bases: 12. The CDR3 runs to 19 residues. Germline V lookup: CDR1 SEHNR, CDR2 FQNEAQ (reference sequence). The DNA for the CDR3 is TGTGCCAGCAGCCGGACTAGCGGGAGTTATCTGACCTACACCGGGGAGCTGTTTTTT. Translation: CASSRTSGSYLTYTGELFF.

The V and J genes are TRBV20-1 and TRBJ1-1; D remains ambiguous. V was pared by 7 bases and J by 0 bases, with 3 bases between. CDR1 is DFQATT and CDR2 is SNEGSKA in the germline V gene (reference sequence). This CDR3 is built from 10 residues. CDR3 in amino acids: CSVVNTEAFF. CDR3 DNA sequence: TGCAGTGTCGTGAACACTGAAGCTTTCTTT.

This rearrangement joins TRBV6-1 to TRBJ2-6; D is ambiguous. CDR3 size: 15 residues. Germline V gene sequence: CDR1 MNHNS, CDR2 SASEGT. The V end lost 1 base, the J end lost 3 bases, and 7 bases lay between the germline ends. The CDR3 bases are TGTGCCAGCAGTGAAGACTTAGATGGGGCCAACGTCCTGACTTTC. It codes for CASSEDLDGANVLTF.

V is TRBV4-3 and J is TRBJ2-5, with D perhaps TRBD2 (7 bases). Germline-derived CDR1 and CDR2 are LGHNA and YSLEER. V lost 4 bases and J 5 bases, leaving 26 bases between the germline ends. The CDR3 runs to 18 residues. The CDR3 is CASSRRGPNQSPGETQYF. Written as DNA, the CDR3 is TGCGCCAGCAGCCGGCGGGGGCCAAACCAGTCCCCGGGGGAGACCCAGTACTTC.

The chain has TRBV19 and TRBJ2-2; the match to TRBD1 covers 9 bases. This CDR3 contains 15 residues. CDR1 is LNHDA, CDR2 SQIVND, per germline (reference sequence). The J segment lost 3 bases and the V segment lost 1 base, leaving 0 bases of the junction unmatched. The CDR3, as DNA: TGTGCCAGTAGTATAGGGACAGGGGACACCGGGGAGCTGTTTTTT. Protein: CASSIGTGDTGELFF.

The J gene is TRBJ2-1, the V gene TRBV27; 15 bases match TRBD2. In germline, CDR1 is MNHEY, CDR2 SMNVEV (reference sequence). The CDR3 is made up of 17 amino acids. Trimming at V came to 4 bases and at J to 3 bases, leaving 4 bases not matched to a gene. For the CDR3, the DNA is TGTGCCAGCAGTTGGGGACTAGCGGGAGGTAGCTACAATGAGCAGTTCTTC. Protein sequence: CASSWGLAGGSYNEQFF.

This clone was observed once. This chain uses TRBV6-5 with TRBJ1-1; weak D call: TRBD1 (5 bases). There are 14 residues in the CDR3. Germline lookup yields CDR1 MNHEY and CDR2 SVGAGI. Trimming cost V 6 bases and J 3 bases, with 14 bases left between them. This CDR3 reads CASRPDDRYTEAFF. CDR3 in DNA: TGTGCCAGCAGACCGGACGACAGATACACTGAAGCTTTCTTT.

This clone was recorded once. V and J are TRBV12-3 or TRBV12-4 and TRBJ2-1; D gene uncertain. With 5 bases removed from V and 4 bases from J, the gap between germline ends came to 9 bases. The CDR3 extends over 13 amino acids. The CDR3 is CASSTDGYNEQFF. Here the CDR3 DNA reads TGTGCCAGCAGTACAGACGGTTACAATGAGCAGTTCTTC.

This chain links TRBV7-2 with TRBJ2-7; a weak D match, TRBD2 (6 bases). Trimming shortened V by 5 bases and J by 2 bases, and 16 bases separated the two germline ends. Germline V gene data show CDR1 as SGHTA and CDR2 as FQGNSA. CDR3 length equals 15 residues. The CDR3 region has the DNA TGTGCCAGCAGCCCGGGACTTCCCGACACCTACGAGCAGTACGTC. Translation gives CASSPGLPDTYEQYV.

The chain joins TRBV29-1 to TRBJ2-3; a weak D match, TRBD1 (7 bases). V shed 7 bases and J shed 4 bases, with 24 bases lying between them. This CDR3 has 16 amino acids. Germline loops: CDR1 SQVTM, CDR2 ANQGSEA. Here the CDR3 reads CSAGGGHRERPDTQYF. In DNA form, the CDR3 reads TGCAGCGCAGGAGGGGGCCACAGGGAGAGGCCAGATACGCAGTATTTT.

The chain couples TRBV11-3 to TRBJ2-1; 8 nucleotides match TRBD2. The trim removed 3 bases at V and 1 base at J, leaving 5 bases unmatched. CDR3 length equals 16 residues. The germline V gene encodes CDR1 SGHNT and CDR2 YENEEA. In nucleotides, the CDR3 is TGTGCCAGCAGCTTGGGACTAGACCCATCCTACAATGAGCAGTTCTTC. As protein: CASSLGLDPSYNEQFF.

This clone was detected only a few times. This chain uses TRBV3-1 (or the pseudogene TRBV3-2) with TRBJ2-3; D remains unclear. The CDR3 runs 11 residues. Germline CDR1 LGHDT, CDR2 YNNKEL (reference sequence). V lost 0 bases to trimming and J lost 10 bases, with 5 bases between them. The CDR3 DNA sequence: TGTGCCAGCAGCCAAGACGCGGCGCAGTATTTT. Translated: CASSQDAAQYF.

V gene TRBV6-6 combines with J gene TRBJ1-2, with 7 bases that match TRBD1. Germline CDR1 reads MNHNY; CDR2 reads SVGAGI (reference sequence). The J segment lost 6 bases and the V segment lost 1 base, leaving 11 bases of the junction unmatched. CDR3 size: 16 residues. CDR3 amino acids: CASSYYGQVVFDGYTF. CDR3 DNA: TGTGCCAGCAGTTACTACGGACAGGTTGTGTTTGATGGCTACACCTTC.

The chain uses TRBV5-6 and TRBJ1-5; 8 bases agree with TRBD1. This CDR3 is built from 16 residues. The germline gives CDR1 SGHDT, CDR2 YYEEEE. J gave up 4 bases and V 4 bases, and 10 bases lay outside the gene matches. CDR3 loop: CASSGSDRVGNQPQHF. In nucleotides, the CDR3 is TGTGCCAGCAGCGGTTCGGACAGGGTGGGTAATCAGCCCCAGCATTTT.

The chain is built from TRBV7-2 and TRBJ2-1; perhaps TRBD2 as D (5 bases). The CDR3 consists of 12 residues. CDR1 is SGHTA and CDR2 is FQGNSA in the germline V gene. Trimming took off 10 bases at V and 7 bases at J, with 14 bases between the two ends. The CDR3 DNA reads TGTGCCACCCGGGGAAGTGGTAATGAGCAGTTCTTC. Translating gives CATRGSGNEQFF.

This CDR3 is CASSQETGRSREYGYTF. The CDR3 nucleotides are TGCGCCAGCAGCCAAGAAACCGGCAGGAGCCGGGAGTATGGCTACACCTTC. The chain uses TRBV4-1 and TRBJ1-2, with unresolved D. This CDR3 spans 17 amino acids. Germline-derived CDR1 and CDR2 are MGHRA and YSYEKL. The V end lost 0 bases, the J end lost 5 bases, and 19 bases lay between the germline ends.

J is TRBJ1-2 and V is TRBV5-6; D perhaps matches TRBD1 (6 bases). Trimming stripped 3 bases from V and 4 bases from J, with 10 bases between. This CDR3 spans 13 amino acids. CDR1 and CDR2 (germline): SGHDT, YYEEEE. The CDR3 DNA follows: TGTGCCAGCAGCTCTCCGACAGGCTATGGCTACACCTTC. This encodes CASSSPTGYGYTF. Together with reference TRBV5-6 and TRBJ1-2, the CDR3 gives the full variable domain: DAGVTQSPTHLIKTRGQQVTLRCSPKSGHDTVSWYQQALGQGPQFIFQYYEEEERQRGNFPDRFSGHQFPNYSSELNVNALLLGDSALYLCASSSPTGYGYTFGSGTRLTVV.

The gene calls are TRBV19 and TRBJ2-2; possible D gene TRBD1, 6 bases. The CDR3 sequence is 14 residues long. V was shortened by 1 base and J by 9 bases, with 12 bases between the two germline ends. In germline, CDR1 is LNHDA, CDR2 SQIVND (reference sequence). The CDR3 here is CASSIGPGDRELFF. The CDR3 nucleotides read TGTGCCAGTAGTATAGGTCCAGGGGACCGGGAGCTGTTTTTT.

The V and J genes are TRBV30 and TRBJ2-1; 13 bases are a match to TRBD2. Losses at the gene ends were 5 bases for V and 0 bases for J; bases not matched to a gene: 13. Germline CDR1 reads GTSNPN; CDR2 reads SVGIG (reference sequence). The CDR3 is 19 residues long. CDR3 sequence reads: CAWHPRLAGGLDSYNEQFF. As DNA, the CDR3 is TGTGCCTGGCATCCGAGACTAGCGGGAGGCCTAGACTCCTACAATGAGCAGTTCTTC.

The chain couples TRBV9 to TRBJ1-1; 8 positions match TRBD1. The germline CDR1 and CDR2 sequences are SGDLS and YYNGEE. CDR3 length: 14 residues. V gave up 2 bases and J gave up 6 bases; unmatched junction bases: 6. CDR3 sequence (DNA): TGTGCCAGCAGCGTTAACGACAGGGGCTCTGAAGCTTTCTTT. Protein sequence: CASSVNDRGSEAFF.

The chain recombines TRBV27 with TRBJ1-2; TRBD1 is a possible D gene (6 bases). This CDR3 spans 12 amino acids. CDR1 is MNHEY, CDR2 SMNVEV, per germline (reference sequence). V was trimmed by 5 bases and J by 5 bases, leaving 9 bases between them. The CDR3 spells CASSETGYGYTF. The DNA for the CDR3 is TGTGCCAGCAGTGAAACAGGGTATGGCTACACCTTC.

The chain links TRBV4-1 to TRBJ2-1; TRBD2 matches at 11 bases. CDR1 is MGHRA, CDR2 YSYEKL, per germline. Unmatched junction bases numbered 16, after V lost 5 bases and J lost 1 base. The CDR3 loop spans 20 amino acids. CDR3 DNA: TGCGCCAGCAGCTCCCCCCGCGACCGACTAGCGGGAATTTCCTACAATGAGCAGTTCTTC. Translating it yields CASSSPRDRLAGISYNEQFF.